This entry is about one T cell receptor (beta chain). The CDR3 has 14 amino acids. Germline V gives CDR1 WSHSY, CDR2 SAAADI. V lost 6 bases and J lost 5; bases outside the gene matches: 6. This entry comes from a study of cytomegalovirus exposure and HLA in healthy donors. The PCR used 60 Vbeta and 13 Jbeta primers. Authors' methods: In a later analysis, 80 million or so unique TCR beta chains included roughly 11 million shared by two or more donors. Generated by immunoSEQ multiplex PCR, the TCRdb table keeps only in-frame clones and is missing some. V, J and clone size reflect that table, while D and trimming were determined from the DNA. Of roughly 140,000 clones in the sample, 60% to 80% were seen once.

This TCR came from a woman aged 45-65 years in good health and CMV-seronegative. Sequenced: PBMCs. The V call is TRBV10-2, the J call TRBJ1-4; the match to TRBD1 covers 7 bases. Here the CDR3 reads CASSPDRANEKLFF. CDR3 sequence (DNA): TGCGCCAGCAGCCCCGACAGGGCGAATGAAAAACTGTTTTTT.